Following are 30 T cell receptor beta chains from one sample sequenced in a study of regulatory T cells in long-lasting Graves disease. As to time point: newly diagnosed GD, antithyroid drugs for less than 3 months. PBMC-derived RNA was used for the TCR library. Arm-PCR with iRepertoire HTBI primers amplified the CDR3 regions for these TCR beta libraries. From the multiplex PCR reads, TCRdb called clonotypes with MiXCR, one entry per CDR3 protein. The sample contains about 530,000 distinct CDR3 sequences, roughly 16% of which appear only once. These records were also assigned to another study, of T cells in Graves' hyperthyroidism and ophthalmopathy.

The sequences come from peripheral blood mononuclear cells (PBMCs), collected at new diagnosis, from a patient treated with antithyroid drugs. The receptors shown here come from a woman aged 35-65 years with Graves disease.

In this sample, this clonotype turned up many times. The chain links TRBV2 to TRBJ1-1; 8 positions match TRBD1. CDR1 is SNHLY, CDR2 FYNNEI, per germline. V trimming: 6 bases; J trimming: 1 base; junction bases outside the gene matches: 7. CDR3 length equals 15 residues. CDR3 sequence: CASSTTGAGNTEAFF. CDR3 in DNA: TGTGCCAGCAGCACGACAGGGGCGGGGAACACTGAAGCTTTCTTT. The variable domain in full, completed from reference TRBV2 and TRBJ1-1, reads EPEVTQTPSHQVTQMGQEVILRCVPISNHLYFYWYRQILGQKVEFLVSFYNNEISEKSEIFDDQFSVERPDGSNFTLKIRSTKLEDSAMYFCASSTTGAGNTEAFFGQGTRLTVV.

At least ten counts were recorded for this clonotype. J is TRBJ1-1 and V is TRBV20-1; 8 nucleotides line up with TRBD1. Per the germline V gene, CDR1 is DFQATT and CDR2 is SNEGSKA (reference sequence). V dropped 0 bases and J dropped 1; count of bases not matched to a gene: 4. CDR3 length equals 15 residues. CDR3 residues: CSARDPGGANTEAFF. CDR3 DNA: TGCAGTGCTAGAGATCCAGGGGGCGCGAACACTGAAGCTTTCTTT.

This clonotype was found many times. J is TRBJ1-2 and V is TRBV7-2; D gene unclear. This CDR3 spans 14 amino acids. V lost 0 bases and J 4 bases, leaving 9 bases between the germline ends. The V gene's germline CDR1 is SGHTA and CDR2 FQGNSA. CDR3 DNA: TGTGCCAGCAGCTTAGCGGAAGGGCCCTATGGCTACACCTTC. Amino acids: CASSLAEGPYGYTF.

This clonotype appeared a few times. The gene calls are TRBV12-5 and TRBJ2-5; D may be TRBD1 (6 bases). V lost 6 bases, J lost 0 bases, and 11 bases lay in between. The CDR3 is 14 amino acids. The germline gives CDR1 LGHNT, CDR2 FRNRAP. The CDR3 DNA follows: TGTGCTAGTGGGGGGGCCCCGAACCAAGAGACCCAGTACTTC. Protein sequence: CASGGAPNQETQYF. Variable domain in full (rest from reference TRBV12-5 and TRBJ2-5): DARVTQTPRHKVTEMGQEVTMRCQPILGHNTVFWYRQTMMQGLELLAYFRNRAPLDDSGMPKDRFSAEMPDATLATLKIQPSEPRDSAVYFCASGGAPNQETQYFGPGTRLLVL.

The rearrangement joins TRBV12-3 or TRBV12-4 to TRBJ2-1, with D unclear. Trimming left V 5 bases short and J 2 bases short, with 13 bases between. The CDR3 has 15 residues. CDR3 residues: CASSPPGLPYNEQFF. In nucleotides, the CDR3 is TGTGCCAGCAGTCCCCCGGGCTTACCCTACAATGAGCAGTTCTTC.

This clonotype was seen at least ten times. The rearrangement joins TRBV6-1 to TRBJ2-5, with D possibly TRBD2 on 5 matching bases. The V gene lost 8 bases and the J gene lost 7 bases, with 17 bases spanning the gap. The CDR3 length is 13 residues. Germline-derived CDR1 and CDR2 are MNHNS and SASEGT. CDR3 DNA sequence: TGTGCCAGCCTCCCCGGGAACACGGGGACCCAGTACTTC. The encoded protein is CASLPGNTGTQYF.

This clonotype occurred a few times. DNA for the CDR3: TGTGCCAGCAACGTAGGGGGTCGGACTGAAGCTTTCTTT. It codes for CASNVGGRTEAFF. The chain employs TRBV12-3 or TRBV12-4 and TRBJ1-1; possibly TRBD1 for D (6 bases). Trimming shortened V by 7 bases and J by 5 bases, and 14 bases separated the two germline ends. CDR3 length: 13 residues.

The CDR3 nucleotides read TGTGCCAGCAGCTTACTAGAGTACACAGATACGCAGTATTTT. Its protein product is CASSLLEYTDTQYF. The chain couples TRBV7-8 to TRBJ2-3, with D unresolved. CDR1 is SGHVS and CDR2 is FQNEAQ in the germline V gene. The CDR3 sequence is 14 residues long. V was cut by 2 bases and J by 2 bases, with 8 bases left in between.

The table lists this clonotype with a few counts. The V gene is TRBV5-1, the J gene TRBJ2-3; 8 bases line up with TRBD2. V shed 6 bases, J shed 1 base, and the junction held 10 bases outside the gene matches. CDR3 length: 16 residues. Germline V lookup: CDR1 SGHRS, CDR2 YFSETQ. The CDR3 protein is CASTFTGGRGTDTQYF. The CDR3 DNA reads as TGCGCCAGCACATTTACGGGGGGGCGTGGCACAGATACGCAGTATTTT.

This clonotype was detected only a few times. The chain uses TRBV5-6 and TRBJ2-3, with 7 bases aligning to TRBD2. CDR3 size: 16 residues. The V gene end was trimmed by 0 bases and the J gene end by 6 bases; junction bases not matched to a gene: 10. The germline V gene encodes CDR1 SGHDT and CDR2 YYEEEE. The CDR3 here is CASSLEPAGSSDTQYF. DNA of the CDR3: TGTGCCAGCAGCTTGGAGCCAGCGGGGTCGAGCGATACGCAGTATTTT.

This clonotype was observed at least ten times. The V gene is TRBV12-3 or TRBV12-4, the J gene TRBJ2-7, with a tentative D call TRBD1 (5 bases). This CDR3 region has 14 residues. The V end lost 4 bases, the J end lost 3 bases, and 13 bases lay between the germline ends. The CDR3 region has the DNA TGTGCCAGCAGTTCCCTTGACGGACACTACGAGCAGTACTTC. Translated: CASSSLDGHYEQYF.

This clonotype was observed a handful of times. V usage is TRBV28 and J usage is TRBJ2-3, with D possibly being TRBD1 or TRBD2 (7 bases each). CDR1 is MDHEN, CDR2 SYDVKM, per germline. CDR3 length equals 15 residues. V was shortened by 7 bases and J by 5 bases, with 19 bases between the two germline ends. The CDR3 DNA reads as TGTGCCAGCACCCAGGGGGGGGGACCCGGAGATACGCAGTATTTT. As protein: CASTQGGGPGDTQYF.

This clonotype was picked up many times. The chain recombines TRBV3-1 with TRBJ2-1; the match to TRBD2 covers 12 bases. This CDR3 has 16 amino acids. J gave up 2 bases and V 4 bases, and 3 bases lay outside the gene matches. CDR1 is LGHDT, CDR2 YNNKEL, per germline (reference sequence). CDR3 in amino acids: CASSRLAGATYNEQFF. The CDR3, as DNA: TGTGCCAGCAGCCGACTAGCGGGGGCTACCTACAATGAGCAGTTCTTC.

This clonotype was seen at least ten times. The chain employs TRBV20-1 and TRBJ2-1; a possible D gene is TRBD1 (6 bases). Trimming cost V 6 bases and J 5 bases, with 17 bases left between them. The CDR3 has 14 amino acids. Germline CDR1 and CDR2: DFQATT and SNEGSKA (reference sequence). DNA of the CDR3: TGCAGTGCCACCGACAGGCTTAGCGACAATGAGCAGTTCTTC. It encodes CSATDRLSDNEQFF.

Ten or more counts support this clonotype. The rearrangement links TRBV6-1 to TRBJ1-6; 7 nucleotides agree with TRBD1. This CDR3 region has 14 residues. V lost 6 bases and J lost 10; bases outside the gene matches: 9. Germline lookup yields CDR1 MNHNS and CDR2 SASEGT. The CDR3 here is CASRESTGLSPLHF. The CDR3 nucleotides are TGTGCCAGCAGGGAATCGACAGGGCTCTCACCCCTCCACTTT.

The chain has TRBV28 and TRBJ1-2; TRBD1 might be the D (5 bases). V was trimmed by 5 bases and J by 1 base, leaving 14 bases between them. This CDR3 is built from 15 residues. CDR1 MDHEN and CDR2 SYDVKM come from the germline V gene. CDR3 loop: CASSRWTLFNYGYTF. Here the CDR3 DNA reads TGTGCCAGCAGTCGTTGGACACTTTTTAACTATGGCTACACCTTC.

The rearrangement uses TRBV6-1 and TRBJ1-5; D remains ambiguous. Germline CDR1 MNHNS, CDR2 SASEGT. Trimming removed 3 bases at V and 1 base at J, with 13 bases between. This CDR3 spans 16 amino acids. CDR3 bases: TGTGCCAGCAGTGATGATGCCAGGAGGAGCAATCAGCCCCAGCATTTT. As protein: CASSDDARRSNQPQHF.

This clonotype was recorded at least ten times. The chain joins TRBV12-3 or TRBV12-4 to TRBJ1-5, with TRBD1 matching over 12 bases. V shed 5 bases, J shed 1 base, and the junction held 9 bases outside the gene matches. The CDR3 has 18 residues. Here the CDR3 reads CASSPPGQGALSNQPQHF. CDR3 nucleotide sequence: TGTGCCAGCAGTCCTCCGGGACAGGGGGCCCTCAGCAATCAGCCCCAGCATTTT.

This clonotype was observed a handful of times. The chain is built from TRBV11-2 and TRBJ2-7; 9 bases fit TRBD2. The trim removed 2 bases at V and 2 bases at J, leaving 10 bases unmatched. Germline lookup yields CDR1 SGHAT and CDR2 FQNNGV. The CDR3 sequence is 17 residues long. CDR3 bases: TGTGCCAGCAGCTTAATCGGTAGCGGGGGAGTTGCCTACGAGCAGTACTTC. As protein: CASSLIGSGGVAYEQYF. The whole variable domain, remainder taken from reference TRBV11-2 and TRBJ2-7, is EAGVAQSPRYKIIEKRQSVAFWCNPISGHATLYWYQQILGQGPKLLIQFQNNGVVDDSQLPKDRFSAERLKGVDSTLKIQPAKLEDSAVYLCASSLIGSGGVAYEQYFGPGTRLTVT.

This clonotype was seen a handful of times. This chain's CDR3 is CASSVKRTGVVYGYTF. DNA for the CDR3: TGTGCCAGCAGCGTAAAGAGGACAGGGGTCGTCTATGGCTACACCTTC. The rearrangement uses TRBV12-3 or TRBV12-4 and TRBJ1-2, with 9 bases lining up with TRBD1. The J segment lost 4 bases and the V segment lost 6 bases, leaving 12 bases of the junction unmatched. The CDR3 spans 16 residues.

Concerning this clonotype: With a much larger clone just one base away, this may be a read error. The genes are TRBV2 and TRBJ2-6; D tentatively reads TRBD1 or TRBD2 (5 bases each). From germline, CDR1 is SNHLY and CDR2 FYNNEI. The CDR3 has 17 amino acids. Here the CDR3 reads CASSEALGTSGANALTF. The CDR3 DNA reads TGTGCCAGCAGTGAAGCGCTAGGGACCTCTGGGGCCAACGCCCTGACTTTC.

This chain joins TRBV3-1 and TRBJ1-2; the match to TRBD1 covers 10 bases. The length of the CDR3 is 14 residues. Trimming at V came to 3 bases and at J to 6 bases, leaving 4 bases not matched to a gene. Germline loops: CDR1 LGHDT, CDR2 YNNKEL (reference sequence). The CDR3 reads CASSHVGTGDGYTF. The CDR3 nucleotides are TGTGCCAGCAGCCATGTCGGGACAGGGGATGGCTACACCTTC.

This clonotype was recorded many times. The CDR3 DNA is TGTGCCTGGAGTGTACAAAGGACAGCTGGAACTAATGAAAAACTGTTTTTT. Its translation: CAWSVQRTAGTNEKLFF. The chain links TRBV30 to TRBJ1-4; the D gene is possibly TRBD1 (6 bases). The germline CDR1 and CDR2 sequences are GTSNPN and SVGIG (reference sequence). V lost 0 bases and J 1 base, leaving 15 bases between the germline ends. The CDR3 sequence is 17 residues long.

In this sample, this clonotype turned up many times. The chain links TRBV4-1 to TRBJ1-1; no reliable D call. The germline V and J ends were trimmed by 0 bases and 3 bases, with 8 bases remaining between them. This CDR3 is built from 14 residues. CDR1 MGHRA and CDR2 YSYEKL come from the germline V gene. CDR3 nucleotides: TGCGCCAGCAGCCAAGATCCACGGTACACTGAAGCTTTCTTT. Encoded protein: CASSQDPRYTEAFF.

This clonotype occurred many times. The chain links TRBV2 to TRBJ1-2; 9 bases map to TRBD1. Germline V gene lookup returns CDR1 SNHLY and CDR2 FYNNEI. This CDR3 has 11 amino acids. V trimming: 6 bases; J trimming: 14 bases; junction bases outside the gene matches: 7. CDR3 nucleotides: TGTGCCAGCAGAGGGACAGGGCCTCCTACCTTC. This gives the protein CASRGTGPPTF.

This clonotype was observed once. A much larger clone is a single base away; this may be a read error. The CDR3 region is CANSNQGAGTEAFF. The DNA of the CDR3 is TGTGCCAACAGCAACCAGGGGGCAGGTACTGAAGCTTTCTTT. The rearrangement joins TRBV7-2 to TRBJ1-1; TRBD1 agrees at 8 bases. The CDR3 runs to 14 residues. Germline V gives CDR1 SGHTA, CDR2 FQGNSA.

This clonotype was observed at least ten times. The CDR3 coding sequence is TGCAGTGCCTCCCTCGTACGGCAGAAAGTCTACAATGAGCAGTTCTTC. The encoded protein is CSASLVRQKVYNEQFF. The chain joins TRBV20-1 to TRBJ2-1; D gene ambiguous. V was clipped by 6 bases and J by 3 bases, with 21 bases between them. The germline V gene has CDR1 DFQATT and CDR2 SNEGSKA (reference sequence). This CDR3 has 16 amino acids.

The rearrangement uses TRBV3-1 and TRBJ1-1; no clear D. Trimming left V 3 bases short and J 4 bases short, with 9 bases between. Per germline, CDR1 LGHDT and CDR2 YNNKEL (reference sequence). This CDR3 region has 13 residues. The CDR3 nucleotides are TGTGCCAGCAGCCATGGGCTGGCCACTGAAGCTTTCTTT. Encoded protein: CASSHGLATEAFF.

This clonotype was seen repeatedly, ten times or more. This chain joins TRBV28 and TRBJ2-7; TRBD2 is a possible D gene (5 bases). V lost 3 bases and J lost 7, with 13 bases in between. The germline V gene encodes CDR1 MDHEN and CDR2 SYDVKM. The CDR3 spans 13 residues. CDR3 amino acids: CASSFPLSGEQYF. The CDR3 coding sequence is TGTGCCAGCAGTTTCCCATTATCGGGAGAGCAGTACTTC.

This clonotype was detected ten times or more. The V call is TRBV20-1, the J call TRBJ2-3; 13 bases agree with TRBD2. The CDR3 extends over 15 amino acids. Germline CDR1 reads DFQATT; CDR2 reads SNEGSKA (reference sequence). Trimming at V came to 6 bases and at J to 2 bases, leaving 5 bases not matched to a gene. The CDR3 nucleotides read TGCAGTGCAGCGGGACTAGCGGGGCACACAGATACGCAGTATTTT. It codes for CSAAGLAGHTDTQYF.